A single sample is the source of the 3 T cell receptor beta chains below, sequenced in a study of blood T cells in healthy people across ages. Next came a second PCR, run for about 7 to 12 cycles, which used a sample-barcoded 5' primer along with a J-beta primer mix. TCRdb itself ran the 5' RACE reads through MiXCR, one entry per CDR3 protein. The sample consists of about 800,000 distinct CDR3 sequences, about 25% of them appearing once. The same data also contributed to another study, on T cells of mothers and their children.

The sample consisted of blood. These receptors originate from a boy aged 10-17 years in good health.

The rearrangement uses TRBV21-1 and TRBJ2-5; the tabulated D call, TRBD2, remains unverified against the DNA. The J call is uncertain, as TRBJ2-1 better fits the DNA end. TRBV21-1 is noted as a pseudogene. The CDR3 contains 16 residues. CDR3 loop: CASIWASVSPYNEQFF. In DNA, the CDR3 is TGTGCCAGCATTTGGGCTAGCGTGTCCCCCTACAATGAGCAGTTCTTC.

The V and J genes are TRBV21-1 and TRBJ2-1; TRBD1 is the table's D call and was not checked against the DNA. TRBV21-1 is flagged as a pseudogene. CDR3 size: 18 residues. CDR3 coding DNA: TGTGCCAGCAGCAAAGCTCTCCGGGACAGGGGATCCTACAATGAGCAGTTCTTC. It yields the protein CASSKALRDRGSYNEQFF.

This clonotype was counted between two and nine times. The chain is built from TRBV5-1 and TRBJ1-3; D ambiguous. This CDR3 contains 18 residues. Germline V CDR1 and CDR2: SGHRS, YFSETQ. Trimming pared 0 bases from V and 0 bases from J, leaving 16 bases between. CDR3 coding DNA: TGCGCCAGCAGCTTGGGTTCCACCACCCTAATCTCTGGAAACACCATATATTTT. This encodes CASSLGSTTLISGNTIYF.